Listed below are T cell receptor beta chains from one sample, sequenced in a study of cytomegalovirus exposure and HLA in healthy donors. TCRdb's copy holds only in-frame clones and misses some; the assay was immunoSEQ multiplex PCR. This table has 180,000 or so clones, roughly 80% appearing once. The sequenced sample was PBMCs. The receptors derive from a female donor in good health and CMV-seronegative. Each CDR3 is given with its conserved first and last residue. The D gene is left open where the match is weak. Size values are once, few and many counts, or a class for expanded clones, and some rows have none.

cdr3_length | clone_size | j_call | v_call | d_call | cdr3_aa | cdr3_nt
13 | once | TRBJ1-1 | TRBV11-2 | NA | CASSLERNTEAFF | TGTGCCAGCAGCTTAGAGAGAAACACTGAAGCTTTCTTT
13 | NA | TRBJ1-1 | TRBV2 | NA | CASIWTANTEAFF | TGTGCCAGCATTTGGACAGCAAACACTGAAGCTTTCTTT
13 | NA | TRBJ1-2 | TRBV11-2 | NA | CASSLAGNYGYTF | TGTGCCAGCAGCTTAGCAGGAAACTATGGCTACACCTTC
15 | NA | TRBJ2-1 | TRBV6-5 | TRBD1 | CASSARDSRVGEQFF | TGTGCCAGCAGTGCCCGGGACAGCAGGGTTGGTGAGCAGTTCTTC
16 | NA | TRBJ2-1 | TRBV11-2 | NA | CASSSTLSTSPNEQFF | TGTGCCAGCAGCTCAACACTCAGTACTAGCCCCAATGAGCAGTTCTTC
11 | NA | TRBJ2-1 | TRBV11-2 | NA | CASSAGRVQFF | TGTGCCAGCAGCGCCGGTAGAGTACAGTTCTTC
17 | once | TRBJ2-7 | TRBV7-9 | NA | CASSSGRRASESYEQYF | TGTGCCAGCAGCTCAGGGCGAAGGGCTAGTGAGAGCTACGAGCAGTACTTC
15 | NA | TRBJ2-3 | TRBV7-8 | TRBD2 | CASSSPAGWTDTQYF | TGTGCCAGCAGCTCCCCAGCGGGATGGACAGATACGCAGTATTTT
13 | few | TRBJ1-1 | TRBV6-4 | NA | CASSAAENTEAFF | TGTGCCAGCAGTGCCGCAGAGAACACTGAAGCTTTCTTT
14 | few | TRBJ2-2 | TRBV7-2 | NA | CASSLKRSGGELFF | TGTGCCAGCAGCTTAAAACGTTCCGGCGGGGAGCTGTTTTTT
14 | NA | TRBJ2-2 | TRBV11-2 | TRBD1 | CASSEQGAGGELFF | TGTGCCAGCAGCGAACAGGGGGCGGGCGGGGAGCTGTTTTTT
17 | NA | TRBJ2-1 | TRBV4-2 | NA | CASSQAPGGRSYNEQFF | TGTGCCAGCAGCCAAGCCCCCGGGGGACGCTCCTACAATGAGCAGTTCTTC
17 | NA | TRBJ2-2 | TRBV5-6 | TRBD2 | CASSPPGGRADTGELFF | TGTGCCAGCAGCCCCCCCGGAGGGAGGGCGGACACCGGGGAGCTGTTTTTT
15 | NA | TRBJ2-1 | TRBV11-3 | NA | CASSLSGTIGAEQFF | TGTGCCAGCAGCTTAAGCGGGACAATTGGCGCTGAGCAGTTCTTC
14 | NA | TRBJ1-1 | TRBV27 | NA | CASSLRGVNTEAFF | TGTGCCAGCAGTTTACGGGGGGTGAACACTGAAGCTTTCTTT
14 | NA | TRBJ2-2 | TRBV9 | NA | CASSVESYTGELFF | TGTGCCAGCAGCGTAGAGAGTTACACCGGGGAGCTGTTTTTT
13 | NA | TRBJ1-1 | TRBV19 | NA | CASSPRGDTEAFF | TGTGCCAGTAGCCCCCGGGGAGACACTGAAGCTTTCTTT
15 | few | TRBJ2-5 | TRBV6-1 | TRBD2 | CASTREGLRQETQYF | TGTGCCAGCACCAGGGAGGGACTAAGACAAGAGACCCAGTACTTC
12 | NA | TRBJ1-5 | TRBV7-9 | NA | CSSSPIGQPQHF | TGTTCCAGCAGCCCTATCGGGCAGCCCCAGCATTTT
13 | NA | TRBJ2-1 | TRBV9 | NA | CASKPGDGREQFF | TGTGCCAGCAAACCCGGGGATGGAAGAGAGCAGTTCTTC
15 | NA | TRBJ2-7 | TRBV9 | TRBD2 | CASSVSSGGAYEQYF | TGTGCCAGCAGCGTTTCTAGCGGGGGGGCCTACGAGCAGTACTTC
16 | NA | TRBJ1-1 | TRBV14 | TRBD1 | CASSARTGGFDTEAFF | TGTGCCAGCAGCGCCCGGACAGGGGGTTTTGACACTGAAGCTTTCTTT
15 | NA | TRBJ2-6 | TRBV6-1 | NA | CASSLGLVGANVLTF | TGTGCCAGCAGCCTAGGTTTGGTCGGGGCCAACGTCCTGACTTTC
14 | few | TRBJ2-7 | TRBV2 | TRBD1 | CASRPGQVLGEQYF | TGTGCCAGCAGACCGGGACAGGTTTTGGGGGAGCAGTACTTC
15 | NA | TRBJ2-5 | TRBV6-5 | TRBD1 | CASSLGNRGWETQYF | TGTGCCAGCAGTCTAGGCAACAGGGGTTGGGAGACCCAGTACTTC
18 | once | TRBJ2-2 | TRBV7-9 | TRBD1 | CVSSLTDPGQGNTGELFF | TGTGTCAGCAGCCTAACGGATCCGGGACAGGGGAACACCGGGGAGCTGTTTTTT
18 | NA | TRBJ1-3 | TRBV7-8 | NA | CASSLAVTGSATGNTIYF | TGTGCCAGCAGCTTAGCCGTGACAGGTTCCGCCACTGGAAACACCATATATTTT
13 | NA | TRBJ2-7 | TRBV5-1 | TRBD1 | CASGPGGTYEQYF | TGCGCCAGCGGTCCAGGGGGCACCTACGAGCAGTACTTC
13 | NA | TRBJ1-1 | TRBV5-5 | NA | CASRDTMNTEAFF | TGTGCCAGCAGGGACACCATGAACACTGAAGCTTTCTTT
15 | NA | TRBJ1-1 | TRBV7-2 | NA | CASSQKRGIGTEAFF | TGTGCCAGCAGCCAAAAGAGAGGGATTGGCACTGAAGCTTTCTTT
15 | few | TRBJ2-2 | TRBV7-3 | TRBD2 | CASSNSGGAAGELFF | TGTGCCAGCAGCAATAGCGGGGGGGCCGCCGGGGAGCTGTTTTTT
15 | NA | TRBJ2-6 | TRBV5-6 | NA | CASSPVGSGANVLTF | TGTGCCAGCAGCCCCGTGGGGAGTGGGGCCAACGTCCTGACTTTC
13 | NA | TRBJ2-7 | TRBV7-9 | NA | CASSSRGAHEQYF | TGTGCCAGCAGCTCCCGGGGTGCCCACGAGCAGTACTTC
15 | NA | TRBJ2-2 | TRBV30 | TRBD2 | CAWSTGTSGFGELFF | TGTGCCTGGAGTACTGGGACTAGCGGGTTCGGGGAGCTGTTTTTT
15 | NA | TRBJ2-1 | TRBV30 | NA | CAWSAMEGSYNEQFF | TGTGCCTGGAGTGCTATGGAGGGCTCCTACAATGAGCAGTTCTTC
14 | NA | TRBJ1-1 | TRBV6-1 | TRBD1 | CASSAHRGVTEAFF | TGTGCCAGCAGTGCCCACAGGGGGGTCACTGAAGCTTTCTTT
17 | NA | TRBJ1-2 | TRBV2 | TRBD1 | CASSEGPGQGNTYGYTF | TGTGCCAGCAGTGAAGGACCGGGACAGGGGAACACCTATGGCTACACCTTC
17 | few | TRBJ2-1 | TRBV19 | TRBD2 | CASILETSGSSYNEQFF | TGTGCCAGTATATTGGAGACTAGCGGGAGCTCCTACAATGAGCAGTTCTTC
10 | once | TRBJ2-3 | TRBV20-1 | NA | CSAMRDGQYF | TGCAGTGCTATGCGGGACGGGCAGTATTTT
13 | NA | TRBJ1-2 | TRBV27 | TRBD1 | CASSLTGYGGYTF | TGTGCCAGCAGTCTGACAGGGTACGGTGGCTACACCTTC
15 | few | TRBJ2-7 | TRBV11-2 | TRBD1 | CASSRSSRTGVEQYF | TGTGCCAGCAGCCGATCTTCTAGGACAGGGGTCGAGCAGTACTTC
15 | NA | TRBJ2-3 | TRBV19 | TRBD1 | CASSPRQGPADTQYF | TGTGCCAGTAGTCCAAGACAGGGGCCAGCAGATACGCAGTATTTT
11 | NA | TRBJ2-7 | TRBV11-3 | NA | CASSLYYEQYF | TGTGCCAGCAGCTTATACTACGAGCAGTACTTC
14 | NA | TRBJ2-7 | TRBV6-1 | NA | CASSEFRGSYEQYF | TGTGCCAGCAGTGAATTTAGGGGTTCCTACGAGCAGTACTTC
15 | NA | TRBJ1-3 | TRBV7-9 | NA | CASSLGQSSGNTIYF | TGTGCCAGCAGCTTAGGACAGAGCTCTGGAAACACCATATATTTT
15 | NA | TRBJ1-1 | TRBV9 | NA | CASSAYLVMNTEAFF | TGTGCCAGCAGCGCGTACTTGGTAATGAACACTGAAGCTTTCTTT